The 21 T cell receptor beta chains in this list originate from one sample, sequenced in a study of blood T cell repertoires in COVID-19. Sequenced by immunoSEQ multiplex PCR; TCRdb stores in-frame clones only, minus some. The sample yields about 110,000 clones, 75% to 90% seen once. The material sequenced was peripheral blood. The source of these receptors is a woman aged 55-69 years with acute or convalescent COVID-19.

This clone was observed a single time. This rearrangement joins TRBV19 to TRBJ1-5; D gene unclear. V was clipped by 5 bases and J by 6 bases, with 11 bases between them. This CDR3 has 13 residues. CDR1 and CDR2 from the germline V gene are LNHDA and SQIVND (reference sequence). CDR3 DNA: TGTGCCAGTAGTTCTGCCGGAGGTCAGCCCCAGCATTTT. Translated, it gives CASSSAGGQPQHF.

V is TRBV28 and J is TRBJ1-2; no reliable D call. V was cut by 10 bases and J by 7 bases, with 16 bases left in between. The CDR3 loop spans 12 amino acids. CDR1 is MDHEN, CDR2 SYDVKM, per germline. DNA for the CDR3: TGTGCCACCCTCGACACCTTCGGTGGCTACACCTTC. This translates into CATLDTFGGYTF.

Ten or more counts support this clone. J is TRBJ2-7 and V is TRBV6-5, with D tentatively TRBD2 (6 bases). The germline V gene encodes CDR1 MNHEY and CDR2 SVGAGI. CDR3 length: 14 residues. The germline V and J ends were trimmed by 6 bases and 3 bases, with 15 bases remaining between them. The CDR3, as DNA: TGTGCCAGCAGCGACCTCCCGGGGGTCTACGAGCAGTACTTC. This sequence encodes CASSDLPGVYEQYF.

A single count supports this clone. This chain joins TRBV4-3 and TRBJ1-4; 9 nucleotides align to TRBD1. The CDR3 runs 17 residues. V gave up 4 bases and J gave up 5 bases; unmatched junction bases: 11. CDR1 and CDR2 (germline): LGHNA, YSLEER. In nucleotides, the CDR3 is TGCGCCAGCAGCCGGGTATATAGGGACAGGGTGAATGAAAAACTGTTTTTT. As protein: CASSRVYRDRVNEKLFF.

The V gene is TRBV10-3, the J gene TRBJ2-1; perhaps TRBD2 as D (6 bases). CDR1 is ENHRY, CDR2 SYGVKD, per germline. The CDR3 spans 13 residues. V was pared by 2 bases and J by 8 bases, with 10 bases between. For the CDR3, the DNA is TGTGCCATCAGTGAGGGGGACTGGGATGAGCAGTTCTTC. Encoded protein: CAISEGDWDEQFF.

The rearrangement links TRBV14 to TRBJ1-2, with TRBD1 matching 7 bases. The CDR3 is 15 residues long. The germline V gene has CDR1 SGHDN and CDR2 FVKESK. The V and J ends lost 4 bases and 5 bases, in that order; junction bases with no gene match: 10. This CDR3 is CASSPPGLRGYGYTF. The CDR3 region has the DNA TGTGCCAGCAGCCCACCCGGCCTCAGGGGGTATGGCTACACCTTC.

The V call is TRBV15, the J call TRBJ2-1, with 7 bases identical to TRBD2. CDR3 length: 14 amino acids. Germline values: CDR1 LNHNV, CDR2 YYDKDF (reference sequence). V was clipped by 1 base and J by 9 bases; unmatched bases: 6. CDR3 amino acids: CATSRGSTGGEQFF. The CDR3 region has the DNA TGTGCCACCAGCAGAGGGTCCACGGGGGGTGAGCAGTTCTTC.

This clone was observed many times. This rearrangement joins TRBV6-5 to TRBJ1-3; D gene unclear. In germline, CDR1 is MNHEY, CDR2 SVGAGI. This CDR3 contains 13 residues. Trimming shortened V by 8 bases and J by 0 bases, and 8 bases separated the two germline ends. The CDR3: CASGRGSGNTIYF. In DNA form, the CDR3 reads TGTGCCAGCGGCCGAGGCTCTGGAAACACCATATATTTT.

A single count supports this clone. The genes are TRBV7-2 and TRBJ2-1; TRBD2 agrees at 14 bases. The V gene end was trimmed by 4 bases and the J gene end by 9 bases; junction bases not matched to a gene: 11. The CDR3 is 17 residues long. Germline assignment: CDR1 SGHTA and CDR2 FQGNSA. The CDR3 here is CASSWGLAGAHGGEQFF. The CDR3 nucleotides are TGTGCCAGCAGCTGGGGACTAGCGGGAGCCCACGGAGGTGAGCAGTTCTTC.

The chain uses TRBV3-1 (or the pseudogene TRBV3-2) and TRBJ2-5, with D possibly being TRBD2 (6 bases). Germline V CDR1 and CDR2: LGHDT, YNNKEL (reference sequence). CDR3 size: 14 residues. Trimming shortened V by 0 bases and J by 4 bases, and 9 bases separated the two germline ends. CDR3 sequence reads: CASSQDPSVETQYF. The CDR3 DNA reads TGTGCCAGCAGCCAAGATCCTAGCGTAGAGACCCAGTACTTC.

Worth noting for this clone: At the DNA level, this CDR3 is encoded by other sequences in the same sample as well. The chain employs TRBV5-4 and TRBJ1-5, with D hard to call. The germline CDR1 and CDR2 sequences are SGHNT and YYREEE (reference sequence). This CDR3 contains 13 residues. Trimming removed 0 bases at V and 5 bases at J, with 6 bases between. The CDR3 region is CASSLDRDQPQHF. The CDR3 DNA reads TGTGCCAGCAGCTTGGACAGAGATCAGCCCCAGCATTTT.

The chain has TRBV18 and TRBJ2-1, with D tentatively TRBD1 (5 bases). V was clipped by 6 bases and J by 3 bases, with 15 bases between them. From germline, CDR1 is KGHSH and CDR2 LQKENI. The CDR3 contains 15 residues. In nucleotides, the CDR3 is TGTGCCAGCTCCCAGGGTCCTTCCCTCTACAATGAGCAGTTCTTC. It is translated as CASSQGPSLYNEQFF.

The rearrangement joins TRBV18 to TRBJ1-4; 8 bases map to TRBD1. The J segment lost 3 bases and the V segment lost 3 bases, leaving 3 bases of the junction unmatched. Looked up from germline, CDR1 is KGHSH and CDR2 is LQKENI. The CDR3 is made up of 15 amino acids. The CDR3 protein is CASSPWTGSNEKLFF. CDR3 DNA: TGTGCCAGCTCACCCTGGACAGGGTCTAATGAAAAACTGTTTTTT.

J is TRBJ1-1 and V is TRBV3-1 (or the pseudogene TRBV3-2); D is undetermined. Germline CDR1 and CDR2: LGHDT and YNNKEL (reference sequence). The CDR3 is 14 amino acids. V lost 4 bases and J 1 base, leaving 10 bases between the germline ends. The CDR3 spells CASSPEPRNTEAFF. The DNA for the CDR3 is TGTGCCAGCAGCCCTGAACCGCGGAACACTGAAGCTTTCTTT.

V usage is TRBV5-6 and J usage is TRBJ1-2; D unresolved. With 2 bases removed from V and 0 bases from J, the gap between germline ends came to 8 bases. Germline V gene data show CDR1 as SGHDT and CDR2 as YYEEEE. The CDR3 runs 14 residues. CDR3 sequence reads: CASSFGVANYGYTF. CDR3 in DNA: TGTGCCAGCAGCTTCGGGGTAGCTAACTATGGCTACACCTTC.

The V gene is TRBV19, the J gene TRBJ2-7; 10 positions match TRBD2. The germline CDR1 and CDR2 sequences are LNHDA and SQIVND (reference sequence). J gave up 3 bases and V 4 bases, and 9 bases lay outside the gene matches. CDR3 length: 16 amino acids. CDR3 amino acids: CASSTLTGTSDYEQYF. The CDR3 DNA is TGTGCCAGTAGTACCCTAACCGGGACTAGCGACTACGAGCAGTACTTC.

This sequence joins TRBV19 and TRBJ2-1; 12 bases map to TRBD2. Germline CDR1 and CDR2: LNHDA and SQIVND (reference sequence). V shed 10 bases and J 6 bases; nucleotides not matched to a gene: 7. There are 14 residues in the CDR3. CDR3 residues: CATRGLAGTNEQFF. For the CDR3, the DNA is TGTGCCACCCGAGGACTAGCGGGAACCAATGAGCAGTTCTTC.

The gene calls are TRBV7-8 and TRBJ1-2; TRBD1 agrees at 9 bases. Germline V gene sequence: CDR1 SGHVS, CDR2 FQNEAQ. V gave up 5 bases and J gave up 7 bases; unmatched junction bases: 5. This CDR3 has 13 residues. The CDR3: CASSAPGQGGYTF. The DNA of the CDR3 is TGTGCCAGCAGCGCCCCGGGACAGGGTGGCTACACCTTC.

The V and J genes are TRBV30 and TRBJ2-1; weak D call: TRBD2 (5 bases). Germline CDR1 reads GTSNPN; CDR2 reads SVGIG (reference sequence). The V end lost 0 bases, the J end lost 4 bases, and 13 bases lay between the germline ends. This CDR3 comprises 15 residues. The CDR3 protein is CAWSVLGDYYNEQFF. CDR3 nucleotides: TGTGCCTGGAGTGTGTTAGGAGACTATTACAATGAGCAGTTCTTC.

In DNA, the CDR3 is TGTGCCAGCTTCGGGAGAAACGACAATGAGCAGTTCTTC. Translation gives CASFGRNDNEQFF. V is TRBV19 and J is TRBJ2-1, with a weak D call TRBD2 (6 bases). The CDR3 sequence is 13 residues long. Trimming removed 9 bases at V and 5 bases at J, with 14 bases between. CDR1 and CDR2 (germline): LNHDA, SQIVND (reference sequence).

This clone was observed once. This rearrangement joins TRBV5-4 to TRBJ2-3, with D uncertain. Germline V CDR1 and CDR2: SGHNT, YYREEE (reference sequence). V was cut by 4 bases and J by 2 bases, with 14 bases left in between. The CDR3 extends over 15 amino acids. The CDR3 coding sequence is TGTGCCAGCAGCAAGAATGGGCAGACCACAGATACGCAGTATTTT. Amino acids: CASSKNGQTTDTQYF.